This T cell receptor beta chain was identified during a study of shared clonotypes between healthy human individuals. Germline trimming cut 3 bases from V and 7 bases from J; bases unmatched to any gene: 3. The CDR3 length is 13 residues. CDR1 is LGHNA, CDR2 YSLEER, per germline. Assay: immunoSEQ multiplex PCR; the TCRdb copy retains only in-frame clones and omits some. The data show about 520,000 clones, about 85% seen once. This sequence originates from a woman aged 40 to 50 in good health. Some clones in this sample may be carry-over from other donors' samples. The rearrangement joins TRBV4-3 to TRBJ2-7; 10 bases line up with TRBD2. The sequenced sample was PBMCs. CDR3 DNA: TGCGCCAGCAGCCACCTAGCGGGAGTTGAGCAGTACTTC. Protein sequence: CASSHLAGVEQYF.